These T cell receptor beta chains were read from a single sample in a study of patients and donors after allogeneic stem cell transplantation. TCRdb recomputed calls from the RT-PCR reads with MiXCR, one row per CDR3 protein. Of over 150,000 distinct CDR3 sequences listed, around 28% are singletons. Sequenced: blood, either unsorted or a sorted T cell fraction (not recorded which). The receptors originated from a human donor who was either an allogeneic HSCT recipient or a stem cell or donor lymphocyte infusion donor (not recorded which). It is not recorded whose cells these are; they may come from a transplant donor. The CDR3 runs from the conserved cysteine through the conserved F or W. The order of the fields is J gene, clone size, V gene, D gene, CDR3 protein, CDR3 DNA. The D gene is left open where the match is weak. A row's size may be missing; if present it is once, few, many or a size class.

j_call: TRBJ2-7
clone_size: few
v_call: TRBV3-1
d_call: NA
cdr3_aa: CASSQDQTRYEQYF
cdr3_nt: TGTGCCAGCAGCCAAGATCAGACAAGGTACGAGCAGTACTTC

j_call: TRBJ2-3
clone_size: once
v_call: TRBV10-2
d_call: TRBD1
cdr3_aa: CASSGQGASDTQYF
cdr3_nt: TGCGCCAGCAGCGGACAGGGGGCGTCAGATACGCAGTATTTT

j_call: TRBJ2-3
clone_size: few
v_call: TRBV10-3
d_call: NA
cdr3_aa: CAISVSRGTGGPDTQYF
cdr3_nt: TGTGCCATCAGTGTCTCTCGAGGCACGGGGGGCCCAGATACGCAGTATTTT

j_call: TRBJ2-7
clone_size: NA
v_call: TRBV28
d_call: NA
cdr3_aa: CASSWGLPSYEQYF
cdr3_nt: TGTGCCAGCAGTTGGGGGCTCCCCTCCTACGAGCAGTACTTC

j_call: TRBJ1-2
clone_size: NA
v_call: TRBV4-2
d_call: NA
cdr3_aa: CASSQASGQIGGYTF
cdr3_nt: TGTGCCAGCAGCCAAGCCTCGGGACAAATTGGTGGCTACACCTTC

j_call: TRBJ1-4
clone_size: NA
v_call: TRBV7-8
d_call: NA
cdr3_aa: CASSPIQGRGEKLFF
cdr3_nt: TGTGCCAGCAGCCCTATACAGGGCCGCGGCGAAAAACTGTTTTTT

j_call: TRBJ1-4
clone_size: many
v_call: TRBV29-1
d_call: NA
cdr3_aa: CSVQGNREKLFF
cdr3_nt: TGCAGCGTTCAGGGGAATAGAGAAAAACTGTTTTTT

j_call: TRBJ2-7
clone_size: NA
v_call: TRBV13
d_call: NA
cdr3_aa: CASSPRQGRLEQYF
cdr3_nt: TGTGCCAGCAGCCCTAGGCAGGGTCGGCTCGAGCAGTACTTC

j_call: TRBJ2-7
clone_size: NA
v_call: TRBV6-5
d_call: TRBD2
cdr3_aa: CASRLAGILNEQYF
cdr3_nt: TGTGCCAGCAGACTAGCGGGAATCTTGAACGAGCAGTACTTC

j_call: TRBJ2-5
clone_size: NA
v_call: TRBV7-2
d_call: NA
cdr3_aa: CASSIRRLQETQYF
cdr3_nt: TGTGCCAGCAGTATAAGGAGACTCCAAGAGACCCAGTACTTC

j_call: TRBJ1-2
clone_size: few
v_call: TRBV28
d_call: NA
cdr3_aa: CASSSGLYGYTF
cdr3_nt: TGTGCCAGCAGCTCCGGACTCTATGGCTACACCTTC

j_call: TRBJ2-7
clone_size: NA
v_call: TRBV5-6
d_call: NA
cdr3_aa: CASSWSGLYEQYF
cdr3_nt: TGTGCCAGCAGCTGGAGCGGCCTCTACGAGCAGTACTTC

j_call: TRBJ2-3
clone_size: NA
v_call: TRBV29-1
d_call: NA
cdr3_aa: CSVGRRPTDTQYF
cdr3_nt: TGCAGCGTTGGGAGACGGCCCACAGATACGCAGTATTTT

j_call: TRBJ1-1
clone_size: many
v_call: TRBV10-3
d_call: NA
cdr3_aa: CAISEQGTTEAFF
cdr3_nt: TGTGCCATCAGTGAACAGGGAACTACTGAAGCTTTCTTT

j_call: TRBJ1-6
clone_size: many
v_call: TRBV27
d_call: TRBD1
cdr3_aa: CASRTDRVDNSPLHF
cdr3_nt: TGTGCCAGCAGAACGGACAGGGTTGATAATTCACCCCTCCACTTT

j_call: TRBJ2-7
clone_size: NA
v_call: TRBV29-1
d_call: NA
cdr3_aa: CSVGLTSYEQYF
cdr3_nt: TGCAGCGTCGGACTGACTTCCTACGAGCAGTACTTC

j_call: TRBJ1-3
clone_size: NA
v_call: TRBV12-3/TRBV12-4
d_call: NA
cdr3_aa: CASSITVLGGSGNTIYF
cdr3_nt: TGTGCCAGCAGTATAACCGTCCTGGGAGGGAGTGGAAACACCATATATTTT

j_call: TRBJ2-5
clone_size: medium-sized
v_call: TRBV7-3
d_call: NA
cdr3_aa: CASSLERGETQYF
cdr3_nt: TGTGCCAGCAGCTTAGAGCGTGGAGAGACCCAGTACTTC

j_call: TRBJ1-3
clone_size: NA
v_call: TRBV24-1
d_call: NA
cdr3_aa: CATSAGHTIYF
cdr3_nt: TGTGCCACCAGTGCTGGTCACACCATATATTTT

j_call: TRBJ2-7
clone_size: NA
v_call: TRBV5-1
d_call: TRBD1
cdr3_aa: CASSFPTGDEQYF
cdr3_nt: TGCGCCAGCAGCTTCCCGACAGGGGACGAGCAGTACTTC

j_call: TRBJ2-6
clone_size: NA
v_call: TRBV9
d_call: NA
cdr3_aa: CASSVAGHSGANVLTF
cdr3_nt: TGTGCCAGCAGCGTAGCTGGACACTCTGGGGCCAACGTCCTGACTTTC

j_call: TRBJ2-5
clone_size: NA
v_call: TRBV12-3/TRBV12-4
d_call: NA
cdr3_aa: CASSPWDWREGAQETQYF
cdr3_nt: TGTGCCAGCAGCCCCTGGGATTGGCGGGAAGGGGCCCAAGAGACCCAGTACTTC

j_call: TRBJ2-7
clone_size: NA
v_call: TRBV27
d_call: NA
cdr3_aa: CASSSSPYEQYF
cdr3_nt: TGTGCCAGCAGTTCGTCCCCCTACGAGCAGTACTTC

j_call: TRBJ2-5
clone_size: few
v_call: TRBV2
d_call: NA
cdr3_aa: CASSPTVLEGETQYF
cdr3_nt: TGTGCCAGCAGTCCGACAGTTCTAGAGGGAGAGACCCAGTACTTC

j_call: TRBJ1-2
clone_size: NA
v_call: TRBV28
d_call: NA
cdr3_aa: CASSRDGLLYGYTF
cdr3_nt: TGTGCCAGCAGTCGCGACGGCTTACTCTATGGCTACACCTTC

j_call: TRBJ2-7
clone_size: NA
v_call: TRBV27
d_call: NA
cdr3_aa: CASSLAWSYEQYF
cdr3_nt: TGTGCCAGCAGTTTAGCCTGGTCCTACGAGCAGTACTTC

j_call: TRBJ2-7
clone_size: NA
v_call: TRBV12-3/TRBV12-4
d_call: NA
cdr3_aa: CASTPTWDTYEQYF
cdr3_nt: TGTGCCAGCACTCCTACCTGGGACACCTACGAGCAGTACTTC

j_call: TRBJ1-4
clone_size: many
v_call: TRBV7-2
d_call: NA
cdr3_aa: CASSLAWGSHEKLFF
cdr3_nt: TGTGCCAGCAGCCTAGCTTGGGGAAGCCATGAAAAACTGTTTTTT

j_call: TRBJ1-5
clone_size: NA
v_call: TRBV6-2/TRBV6-3
d_call: NA
cdr3_aa: CASSPPYTGPLNQPQHF
cdr3_nt: TGTGCCAGCAGTCCACCGTATACTGGACCGCTGAATCAGCCCCAGCATTTT

j_call: TRBJ1-5
clone_size: NA
v_call: TRBV6-5
d_call: NA
cdr3_aa: CASSYSGGSQPQHF
cdr3_nt: TGTGCCAGCAGTTACTCGGGGGGGAGTCAGCCCCAGCATTTT

j_call: TRBJ1-1
clone_size: NA
v_call: TRBV30
d_call: NA
cdr3_aa: CAWTSWTEAFF
cdr3_nt: TGTGCCTGGACGAGTTGGACTGAAGCTTTCTTT

j_call: TRBJ2-3
clone_size: NA
v_call: TRBV4-1
d_call: NA
cdr3_aa: CASSPRLWGGTDTQYF
cdr3_nt: TGCGCCAGCAGCCCACGACTTTGGGGGGGCACAGATACGCAGTATTTT

j_call: TRBJ2-7
clone_size: few
v_call: TRBV6-2/TRBV6-3
d_call: NA
cdr3_aa: CASSYSKPRGQYF
cdr3_nt: TGTGCCAGCAGTTACTCGAAGCCTCGGGGGCAGTACTTC

j_call: TRBJ1-1
clone_size: many
v_call: TRBV6-5
d_call: TRBD1
cdr3_aa: CASSYGTGALATEAFF
cdr3_nt: TGTGCCAGCAGTTACGGGACAGGGGCCTTAGCCACTGAAGCTTTCTTT

j_call: TRBJ2-1
clone_size: once
v_call: TRBV7-7
d_call: TRBD2
cdr3_aa: CASSRTSGISLGGYNEQFF
cdr3_nt: TGTGCTAGCAGCCGGACTAGCGGGATATCGCTCGGGGGTTACAATGAGCAGTTCTTC

j_call: TRBJ1-1
clone_size: NA
v_call: TRBV7-3
d_call: NA
cdr3_aa: CASSLDGGMNTEAFF
cdr3_nt: TGTGCCAGCAGCTTAGACGGGGGCATGAACACTGAAGCTTTCTTT

j_call: TRBJ2-7
clone_size: NA
v_call: TRBV6-5
d_call: TRBD1
cdr3_aa: CASSYAQGPYEQYF
cdr3_nt: TGTGCCAGCAGTTACGCACAGGGGCCCTACGAGCAGTACTTC

j_call: TRBJ2-6
clone_size: few
v_call: TRBV6-5
d_call: NA
cdr3_aa: CASSSLLLDSGANVLTF
cdr3_nt: TGTGCCAGCAGTTCTCTACTTTTGGACTCTGGGGCCAACGTCCTGACTTTC

j_call: TRBJ2-5
clone_size: NA
v_call: TRBV4-1
d_call: TRBD1
cdr3_aa: CASSKGQHQETQYF
cdr3_nt: TGCGCCAGCAGCAAGGGACAGCACCAAGAGACCCAGTACTTC

j_call: TRBJ2-7
clone_size: NA
v_call: TRBV7-9
d_call: NA
cdr3_aa: CASILGRSGEQYF
cdr3_nt: TGTGCCTCAATCCTGGGCCGATCGGGCGAGCAGTACTTC

j_call: TRBJ2-1
clone_size: few
v_call: TRBV6-5
d_call: TRBD2
cdr3_aa: CASSYGFPGGPSEQFF
cdr3_nt: TGTGCCAGCAGTTACGGCTTTCCGGGAGGGCCGAGTGAGCAGTTCTTC

j_call: TRBJ2-7
clone_size: NA
v_call: TRBV6-5
d_call: TRBD1
cdr3_aa: CASSQGTANEQYF
cdr3_nt: TGTGCCAGCTCGCAAGGGACAGCTAACGAGCAGTACTTC

j_call: TRBJ2-7
clone_size: once
v_call: TRBV29-1
d_call: NA
cdr3_aa: CSVGKTDYEQYF
cdr3_nt: TGCAGCGTTGGCAAGACAGACTACGAGCAGTACTTC

j_call: TRBJ1-3
clone_size: NA
v_call: TRBV4-2
d_call: NA
cdr3_aa: CASRKGVLGPADTIYF
cdr3_nt: TGTGCCAGCAGAAAAGGGGTCCTGGGGCCGGCGGACACCATATATTTT

j_call: TRBJ2-1
clone_size: NA
v_call: TRBV9
d_call: NA
cdr3_aa: CASSLSAASSYNEQFF
cdr3_nt: TGTGCCAGCAGTCTCTCAGCGGCTAGCTCCTACAATGAGCAGTTCTTC

j_call: TRBJ1-5
clone_size: NA
v_call: TRBV6-4
d_call: NA
cdr3_aa: CASLFLGGQPQHF
cdr3_nt: TGTGCCAGCTTATTCCTGGGGGGACAGCCCCAGCATTTT

j_call: TRBJ1-1
clone_size: few
v_call: TRBV5-1
d_call: NA
cdr3_aa: CASSLVTVNTEAFF
cdr3_nt: TGCGCCAGCAGCTTGGTGACGGTGAACACTGAAGCTTTCTTT

j_call: TRBJ2-3
clone_size: NA
v_call: TRBV6-2/TRBV6-3
d_call: TRBD2
cdr3_aa: CASSYRAGGDTDTQYF
cdr3_nt: TGTGCCAGCAGTTACCGGGCGGGAGGGGACACAGATACGCAGTATTTT

j_call: TRBJ2-7
clone_size: few
v_call: TRBV18
d_call: NA
cdr3_aa: CASSPNGYEQYF
cdr3_nt: TGTGCCAGCTCACCGAATGGGTACGAGCAGTACTTC

j_call: TRBJ1-2
clone_size: few
v_call: TRBV7-9
d_call: NA
cdr3_aa: CASSLGSEYGYTF
cdr3_nt: TGTGCCAGCAGCTTGGGCAGCGAGTATGGCTACACCTTC

j_call: TRBJ2-3
clone_size: NA
v_call: TRBV29-1
d_call: TRBD2
cdr3_aa: CSVEIAGGVTQYF
cdr3_nt: TGCAGCGTTGAGATAGCGGGAGGGGTTACGCAGTATTTT

j_call: TRBJ2-1
clone_size: NA
v_call: TRBV3-1
d_call: TRBD2
cdr3_aa: CASSQVSGSQFF
cdr3_nt: TGTGCCAGCAGCCAAGTAAGCGGGAGTCAGTTCTTC